Following are 8 T cell receptor beta chains from one sample sequenced in a study of T cell repertoires in cytomegalovirus infection. TCRdb passed the reads through MiXCR, listing each CDR3 protein once. The sample holds nearly 450,000 distinct CDR3 sequences, around 32% seen once. The sample was PBMCs. The receptors here all came from a human donor in good health (CMV status not recorded). Some clones in this sample may be carry-over from other donors' samples.

The chain recombines TRBV20-1 with TRBJ1-1; D uncertain. The V gene's germline CDR1 is DFQATT and CDR2 SNEGSKA (reference sequence). The CDR3 consists of 15 residues. V shed 6 bases and J shed 4 bases, with 21 bases lying between them. The DNA of the CDR3 is TGCAGTGCCAAAGCGGCGAATGGACGGCTCACTGAAGCTTTCTTT. It is translated as CSAKAANGRLTEAFF.

This clonotype was detected only a few times. The chain couples TRBV29-1 to TRBJ2-1; TRBD1 is a possible D gene (5 bases). V was clipped by 1 base and J by 7 bases, with 14 bases between them. The CDR3 is 14 amino acids. CDR1 SQVTM and CDR2 ANQGSEA come from the germline V gene. CDR3 region: CSVEGLGLGNEQFF. In DNA form, the CDR3 reads TGCAGCGTTGAAGGCCTGGGGCTTGGGAATGAGCAGTTCTTC.

The V gene is TRBV27, the J gene TRBJ1-5; 9 bases map to TRBD1. In germline, CDR1 is MNHEY, CDR2 SMNVEV (reference sequence). V was pared by 4 bases and J by 9 bases, with 7 bases of the junction left unmatched. The CDR3 totals 14 residues. Here the CDR3 reads CASSSGTGYSPQHF. CDR3 in DNA: TGTGCCAGCAGTTCCGGGACAGGGTATTCGCCCCAGCATTTT.

This clonotype was counted between two and nine times. The chain employs TRBV6-6 and TRBJ2-3; TRBD1 agrees at 11 bases. The CDR3 covers 16 residues. The ends lost 4 bases at V and 3 bases at J; junction bases unmatched: 6. Germline CDR1 is MNHNY and CDR2 is SVGAGI (reference sequence). The CDR3 DNA sequence: TGTGCCAGCAGTTCCCGGGGACAGGGGGGGACAGATACGCAGTATTTT. This translates into CASSSRGQGGTDTQYF.

This clonotype came up many times. V is TRBV12-3 or TRBV12-4 and J is TRBJ2-5; 8 nucleotides align to TRBD1. Unmatched junction bases numbered 19, after V lost 6 bases and J lost 4 bases. The CDR3 runs 18 residues. The CDR3 sequence: CASRQRTGKSPHRETQYF. CDR3 bases: TGTGCCAGCAGGCAGAGGACAGGGAAATCACCCCACAGAGAGACCCAGTACTTC.

The table lists this clonotype with a few counts. At one of its ends the junction is not consistent with the germline gene, which may arise from a read error. The gene calls are TRBV29-1 and TRBJ1-2, with 7 bases that match TRBD1. Germline CDR1 is SQVTM and CDR2 is ANQGSEA. This CDR3 comprises 9 residues. The CDR3 nucleotides read TGCAGCGCAGCCGAGACAGGGCCCTTC. Its translation is CSAAETGPF. The full variable domain, rest sourced from reference TRBV29-1 and TRBJ1-2, is SAVISQKPSRDICQRGTSLTIQCQVDSQVTMMFWYRQQPGQSLTLIATANQGSEATYESGFVIDKFPISRPNLTFSTLTVSNMSPEDSSIYLCSAAETGPFGSGTRLTVV.

The gene calls are TRBV20-1 and TRBJ2-5, with D tentatively TRBD1 or TRBD2 (5 bases each). Trimming cost V 2 bases and J 5 bases, with 15 bases left between them. Germline V gives CDR1 DFQATT, CDR2 SNEGSKA (reference sequence). The length of the CDR3 is 14 residues. CDR3 loop: CSARSRDAWETQYF. The CDR3 bases are TGCAGTGCTAGATCCCGGGACGCATGGGAGACCCAGTACTTC.

J is TRBJ2-1 and V is TRBV2; the D call may be TRBD1 or TRBD2 (5 bases each). Trimming removed 7 bases at V and 12 bases at J, with 7 bases between. Germline V gene data show CDR1 as SNHLY and CDR2 as FYNNEI. This CDR3 is 9 amino acids long. DNA for the CDR3: TGTGCCAGCAATGGGGGGCAGTTCTTC. This codes for CASNGGQFF.